The entry that follows covers one T cell receptor (beta chain) sequence. Its target is not known. These data come from a study of shared clonotypes between healthy human individuals. General study findings and limits: Naive subsets typically showed greater estimated richness than memory subsets.

The germline V and J ends were trimmed by 4 bases and 0 bases, with 9 bases remaining between them. The CDR3 runs to 14 residues. Germline lookup yields CDR1 SGHRS and CDR2 YFSETQ. Across several immunoSEQ plates, the genomic DNA of each subset was split evenly. The input for sorted-subset replicate PCRs was approximately 200 ng DNA, 25,000 to 30,000 T cell genomes. Repertoires were generated with immunoSEQ multiplex PCR, while TCRdb's copy carries only in-frame clones and drops some. The sample lists 2 million to 2.5 million clones; more than 90% were seen once. Input material: naive CD4+ T cells sorted from blood. Specified subset: CD45RA+ positively selected. This receptor was taken from a man younger than 30 in good health. This sequence joins TRBV5-1 and TRBJ2-3; D call uncertain. CDR3 protein: CASSRSASTDTQYF. The CDR3 DNA follows: TGCGCCAGCAGCCGGAGCGCCAGCACAGATACGCAGTATTTT.